Listed below are T cell receptor beta chains from one sample, sequenced in a study of blood T cell repertoires in COVID-19. TCRdb keeps only in-frame clones here, not all; method: immunoSEQ multiplex PCR. The profile covers tens of thousands of clones, with approximately 90% appearing a single time and over 4% taken by the ten largest. Sequencing input: peripheral blood. Source of these receptors: a man aged 70 or older with acute or convalescent COVID-19. CDR3s include the opening cysteine and the closing phenylalanine or tryptophan. Each record gives: D gene, clone size, J gene, V gene, CDR3 DNA, CDR3 protein. The D gene is left open where the match is weak. The size field is filled for only some rows; it gives once, few, many or a size class.

TRBD1,NA,TRBJ2-7,TRBV27,TGTGCCAGCAGTTTCTCAGGGGGCTACGAGCAGTACTTC,CASSFSGGYEQYF
TRBD1,NA,TRBJ2-1,TRBV6-6,TGTGCCAGCAGTTACTCGCAACCGGGACAGGGCCAGTTCTTC,CASSYSQPGQGQFF
NA,NA,TRBJ1-6,TRBV6-5,TGTGCCAGCAGTAAGGGGGAGAACTATAATTCACCCCTCCACTTT,CASSKGENYNSPLHF
NA,NA,TRBJ1-1,TRBV7-9,TGTGCCAGCAGCAACCTACAGGCCGCTCTTACTGAAGCTTTCTTT,CASSNLQAALTEAFF
NA,NA,TRBJ1-6,TRBV7-9,TGTGCCAGCAGCTTAGTCCAGGGGAGTAATTCACCCCTCCACTTT,CASSLVQGSNSPLHF
NA,NA,TRBJ1-6,TRBV4-3,TGCGCCAGCAGCCAAGGGGGCAGTGGTTCACCCCTCCACTTT,CASSQGGSGSPLHF
TRBD1,NA,TRBJ1-5,TRBV6-2/TRBV6-3,TGTGCCAGCAGTTCCGGGACAGTCTCCAATCAGCCCCAGCATTTT,CASSSGTVSNQPQHF
TRBD1,NA,TRBJ2-2,TRBV7-2,TGTGCCAGCAGGCCAGCTAGGGGGCTTAACACCGGGGAGCTGTTTTTT,CASRPARGLNTGELFF
NA,NA,TRBJ2-7,TRBV6-2/TRBV6-3,TGTGCCAGCAGTTACGGTGGGTTGACAGTGGGGCAGTACTTC,CASSYGGLTVGQYF
TRBD2,once,TRBJ2-1,TRBV30,TGTGCCTGGAGTGTCACTAGCGGGGTGGATGAGCAGTTCTTC,CAWSVTSGVDEQFF
NA,NA,TRBJ2-3,TRBV12-3/TRBV12-4,TGTGCCAGCAACGGGATCGGTTTAGATACGCAGTATTTT,CASNGIGLDTQYF
TRBD2,NA,TRBJ2-4,TRBV7-8,TGTGCCAGCACCCCTCGCCCTAGCGGGTCAGGAGACATTCAGTACTTC,CASTPRPSGSGDIQYF
TRBD1,NA,TRBJ2-7,TRBV16,TGTGCCAGCAGCCGCTCCGGGACAGTAAGCTCCTACGAGCAGTACTTC,CASSRSGTVSSYEQYF
NA,NA,TRBJ1-2,TRBV2,TGTGCCAGCACCGGGGAAGGGAACTATGGCTACACCTTC,CASTGEGNYGYTF
TRBD2,few,TRBJ2-3,TRBV5-1,TGCGCCAGCAGCTTGGGGACTAGCGGGGGGCGAGATACGCAGTATTTT,CASSLGTSGGRDTQYF
NA,NA,TRBJ1-5,TRBV9,TGTGCCAGCAGCCCTGACCCCAGGGGTCAGCCCCAGCATTTT,CASSPDPRGQPQHF
NA,NA,TRBJ1-5,TRBV7-8,TGTGCCAGCAGTTCTACCGCGCGGGGGGCTGGTAGCAATCAGCCCCAGCATTTT,CASSSTARGAGSNQPQHF
NA,once,TRBJ2-7,TRBV6-5,TGTGCCAGCAGTCCCCGCTGGGGAGATTACGAGCAGTACTTC,CASSPRWGDYEQYF
NA,NA,TRBJ2-3,TRBV7-3,TGTGCCAGCAGCGAACGGGGTGCGCAGTATTTT,CASSERGAQYF
TRBD1,few,TRBJ1-2,TRBV7-2,TGTGCCAGCAGCTCGACAGGGATAAGGGATGGCTACACCTTC,CASSSTGIRDGYTF
NA,NA,TRBJ2-7,TRBV6-2/TRBV6-3,TGTGCCAGCAGTTATTGGGCAGGGCCGACCTACGAGCAGTACTTC,CASSYWAGPTYEQYF
TRBD1,NA,TRBJ1-4,TRBV7-9,TGTGCCAGCGCCGCCGGAGGACAGGGTGAGGAAAAACTGTTTTTT,CASAAGGQGEEKLFF
TRBD1,NA,TRBJ2-7,TRBV19,TGTGCCAGTAGCTACACCGGGACAGAGTCCTACGAGCAGTACTTC,CASSYTGTESYEQYF
NA,NA,TRBJ2-1,TRBV5-6,TGTGCCAGCAGCTTGGGCGCTAGCTCCTACAATGAGCAGTTCTTC,CASSLGASSYNEQFF
NA,NA,TRBJ1-2,TRBV6-5,TGTGCCAGTCTTCTAATGCCTCACAGGGTAGATGGCTACACCTTC,CASLLMPHRVDGYTF
NA,NA,TRBJ2-4,TRBV19,TGTGCCAGTAGTATGTATTGGGGCAGGATAGGCATTCAGTACTTC,CASSMYWGRIGIQYF
NA,NA,TRBJ2-2,TRBV30,TGTGCCTGGAGCCCGGACAGCCCGAACACCGGGGAGCTGTTTTTT,CAWSPDSPNTGELFF
NA,NA,TRBJ1-6,TRBV7-2,TGTGCCAGCAGCCGGGTGCTGAGCTCCTATAATTCACCCCTCCACTTT,CASSRVLSSYNSPLHF
TRBD1,NA,TRBJ2-1,TRBV5-1,TGCGCCAGCAGCGAGATGGTGACAGGGACCAATGAGCAGTTCTTC,CASSEMVTGTNEQFF
TRBD1,NA,TRBJ1-3,TRBV5-1,TGCGCCAGCAGCCCAGGGGGTTCCGGAAACACCATATATTTT,CASSPGGSGNTIYF
NA,NA,TRBJ1-5,TRBV7-8,TGTGCCAGCAGCAGCAGGGGCTATAGCAATCAGCCCCAGCATTTT,CASSSRGYSNQPQHF
TRBD1,NA,TRBJ2-2,TRBV7-2,TGTGCCAGCAGCTCCGGGACAGCGAACACCGGGGAGCTGTTTTTT,CASSSGTANTGELFF
NA,NA,TRBJ2-7,TRBV10-3,TGTGCCATCAGCACAGGCTACGAGCAGTACTTC,CAISTGYEQYF
TRBD1,few,TRBJ2-7,TRBV15,TGTGCCACCAGCGAGGGTACAGGGGTGCCCTACGAGCAGTACTTC,CATSEGTGVPYEQYF
NA,NA,TRBJ1-5,TRBV10-3,TGTGCCATCAGTGAGTTGGCAGTCAATCAGCCCCAGCATTTT,CAISELAVNQPQHF
NA,NA,TRBJ2-1,TRBV6-5,TGTGCCAGCAGTTACGCCCGGCTGGCGGGGCAACAGTTCTTC,CASSYARLAGQQFF
TRBD2,NA,TRBJ2-5,TRBV7-3,TGTGCCAGCAGCTTAAGCGGGGGGGCCCGTGAGACCCAGTACTTC,CASSLSGGARETQYF
NA,NA,TRBJ1-1,TRBV3-1/TRBV3-2,TGTGCCAGCAGCCAAGATCAGGTTGCGACTGAAGCTTTCTTT,CASSQDQVATEAFF
NA,NA,TRBJ2-2,TRBV9,TGTGCCAGCAGCGTATACCGGGACTTAGCACCCGGGGAGCTGTTTTTT,CASSVYRDLAPGELFF
TRBD1,NA,TRBJ2-1,TRBV4-2,TGTGCCAGCAGCCAACCGGGACAGCCCTACAATGAGCAGTTCTTC,CASSQPGQPYNEQFF
TRBD2,NA,TRBJ2-5,TRBV4-3,TGCGCCAGCAGCCAAGGGCTAGCGGGGGGGCGAGAGACCCAGTACTTC,CASSQGLAGGRETQYF
NA,NA,TRBJ2-7,TRBV5-1,TGCGCCAGCAGCTTGGCAGGGGACGAGCAGTACTTC,CASSLAGDEQYF
NA,NA,TRBJ1-2,TRBV4-1,TGCGCCAGCAGCCAACCCGAAATGGGGCGGAGTGGCTACACCTTC,CASSQPEMGRSGYTF
TRBD1,NA,TRBJ2-7,TRBV6-6,TGTGCCACCAAGCCCGGGACAGGGTCCTACGAGCAGTACTTC,CATKPGTGSYEQYF
TRBD2,NA,TRBJ2-1,TRBV14,TGTGCCAGCAGCCATTGGGGACTAGCGGGTTCCTACAATGAGCAGTTCTTC,CASSHWGLAGSYNEQFF
NA,NA,TRBJ2-2,TRBV18,TGTGCCAGCTCACCACCTTCCCAGGGGACCGGGGAGCTGTTTTTT,CASSPPSQGTGELFF
TRBD1,NA,TRBJ1-5,TRBV5-4,TGTGCCAGCAGCTTTCGGACAGGATCTATTAGCAATCAGCCCCAGCATTTT,CASSFRTGSISNQPQHF
NA,NA,TRBJ2-2,TRBV11-3,TGTGCCAGCAGCTTAGCCCGCGGAGGGAACACCGGGGAGCTGTTTTTT,CASSLARGGNTGELFF
TRBD1,NA,TRBJ1-5,TRBV30,TGTGCCTGGAGTGCCGGGACAGGGTCGGAACAGCCCCAGCATTTT,CAWSAGTGSEQPQHF
TRBD1,NA,TRBJ2-3,TRBV6-2/TRBV6-3,TGTGCCAGCAGTTACGTACAGGGGGTGACAGATACGCAGTATTTT,CASSYVQGVTDTQYF
NA,NA,TRBJ2-1,TRBV27,TGTGCCAGCAGTTTACGAGGGGGGGCTAGCAATGAGCAGTTCTTC,CASSLRGGASNEQFF
TRBD2,NA,TRBJ2-5,TRBV7-2,TGTGCCAGCAGCCGCCCGGGGGGAGGGGAGACCCAGTACTTC,CASSRPGGGETQYF
TRBD1,NA,TRBJ2-1,TRBV6-6,TGTGCCAGCAGTGGCCGGACAGGGAATGAGCAGTTCTTC,CASSGRTGNEQFF
TRBD2,NA,TRBJ2-3,TRBV15,TGTGCCACCAGCCTCAACGGGGGGGATACGCAGTATTTT,CATSLNGGDTQYF
NA,once,TRBJ1-1,TRBV7-9,TGTGCCAGCAGCCTCCGGGGGGGACTTAACACTGAAGCTTTCTTT,CASSLRGGLNTEAFF
TRBD1,once,TRBJ2-5,TRBV18,TGTGCCAGCTCACCAGGGGACAGGGGAGAGACCCAGTACTTC,CASSPGDRGETQYF
NA,once,TRBJ1-2,TRBV7-9,TGTGCCAGCAGCGCACAGGGCTACTATGGCTACACCTTC,CASSAQGYYGYTF
TRBD1,NA,TRBJ1-4,TRBV5-1,TGCGCCAGCAGCACGGGGACAGCCGCTAATGAAAAACTGTTTTTT,CASSTGTAANEKLFF